Included here is one T cell receptor (beta chain) sequence, with context. The sample originates from a study of regulatory T cells in long-lasting Graves disease. The time point: persistent/refractory GD, antithyroid drugs over 5 years with positive TRAb. Making the TCR library involved RNA that had been extracted from PBMCs. Libraries of TCR beta came from iRepertoire HTBI primers plus Arm-PCR of CDR3 regions. TCRdb re-analysed the multiplex PCR reads in MiXCR, keeping a single row per CDR3 protein. The sample gives 400,000 to 500,000 distinct CDR3 sequences, 20% to 25% of which show up once; about 13% is in the top ten. The CDR3 consists of 14 residues. In germline, CDR1 is MGHRA, CDR2 YSYEKL. Losses at the gene ends were 2 bases for V and 6 bases for J; bases not matched to a gene: 4.

The source was peripheral blood mononuclear cells (PBMCs), collected when the disease was refractory, from a patient treated with antithyroid drugs. This sequence joins TRBV4-1 and TRBJ1-2; TRBD1 matches at 9 bases. The sequence was collected from a female donor with Graves disease. The CDR3 nucleotides are TGCGCCAGCAGCCAACCGGGACAGGGTGATGGCTACACCTTC. Translation: CASSQPGQGDGYTF.